These 30 T cell receptor beta chains were all obtained from the same sample, sequenced in a study of shared clonotypes between healthy human individuals. Assay used: immunoSEQ multiplex PCR; TCRdb lists only in-frame clones, some missing. This sample yields 1.4 million or so clones, of which 98% are seen a single time; approximately 0.4% belongs to the top ten. Sequenced sample: naive CD4+ T cells sorted from blood. This sample's subset: CD45RA+ positively selected. The source is a young man in good health.

This clone was seen just once. CDR3 sequence reads: CASRIAGVSTDTQYF. For the CDR3, the DNA is TGTGCCAGCAGAATAGCGGGAGTGAGCACAGATACGCAGTATTTT. V is TRBV28 and J is TRBJ2-3; TRBD2 matches 9 bases. This CDR3 has 15 amino acids. Germline V lookup: CDR1 MDHEN, CDR2 SYDVKM. V lost 6 bases and J lost 0; bases outside the gene matches: 4.

The chain recombines TRBV29-1 with TRBJ2-1; 12 bases agree with TRBD2. Germline V CDR1 and CDR2: SQVTM, ANQGSEA. CDR3 length: 19 amino acids. V lost 6 bases and J lost 1; bases outside the gene matches: 16. The CDR3 loop reads CSVPGPSGRASGSYNEQFF. The CDR3 DNA reads as TGCAGCGTACCCGGGCCTAGCGGGAGGGCCTCAGGATCCTACAATGAGCAGTTCTTC.

The chain recombines TRBV27 with TRBJ2-7; 8 nucleotides line up with TRBD1. The CDR3 loop spans 16 amino acids. V lost 8 bases and J lost 0; bases outside the gene matches: 12. The germline V gene encodes CDR1 MNHEY and CDR2 SMNVEV (reference sequence). The CDR3 nucleotides read TGTGCCAGCCGGGGATACTCAGACAGGGGCTCCTACGAGCAGTACTTC. This translates into CASRGYSDRGSYEQYF.

In nucleotides, the CDR3 is TGTGCCAGCAGTAACGCCGGGAGATCCTACGAGCAGTACTTC. Protein product: CASSNAGRSYEQYF. The J gene is TRBJ2-7, the V gene TRBV27, with a tentative D call TRBD2 (6 bases). CDR3 size: 14 residues. Trimming took 5 bases from V and 1 from J, leaving 12 bases between them. CDR1 MNHEY and CDR2 SMNVEV come from the germline V gene (reference sequence).

V gene TRBV28 combines with J gene TRBJ1-2; D is perhaps TRBD1 (5 bases). The V gene's germline CDR1 is MDHEN and CDR2 SYDVKM. V was cut by 8 bases and J by 6 bases, with 22 bases left in between. The CDR3 length is 15 residues. In nucleotides, the CDR3 is TGTGCCAGCTTTCCCGGGACCCGAAAAGCCAATGGCTACACCTTC. This codes for CASFPGTRKANGYTF.

The rearrangement joins TRBV25-1 to TRBJ2-6, with 7 bases that match TRBD1. The CDR3 covers 15 residues. Trimming removed 8 bases from V and 4 bases from J; junction bases left unmatched: 8. The V gene's germline CDR1 is MGHDK and CDR2 SYGVNS. In DNA, the CDR3 is TGTGCCAGCTTAGGGGGCGCGGCAGGGGCCAACGTCCTGACTTTC. Its protein product is CASLGGAAGANVLTF.

This rearrangement joins TRBV5-1 to TRBJ1-3, with D maybe TRBD1 (5 bases). Trimming stripped 0 bases from V and 4 bases from J, with 11 bases between. The CDR3 is 15 residues long. CDR1 is SGHRS, CDR2 YFSETQ, per germline. CDR3 coding DNA: TGCGCCAGCAGCTTGGCCCAGGGTGGCGGAAACACCATATATTTT. Translating gives CASSLAQGGGNTIYF. The whole variable domain, filled in from reference TRBV5-1 and TRBJ1-3, reads KAGVTQTPRYLIKTRGQQVTLSCSPISGHRSVSWYQQTPGQGLQFLFEYFSETQRNKGNFPGRFSGRQFSNSRSEMNVSTLELGDSALYLCASSLAQGGGNTIYFGEGSWLTVV.

This clone was seen once. The rearrangement joins TRBV18 to TRBJ2-3; D not resolved. CDR1 and CDR2 from the germline V gene are KGHSH and LQKENI. V lost 2 bases to trimming and J lost 7 bases, with 7 bases between them. The length of the CDR3 is 12 residues. CDR3 amino acids: CASSPSANTQYF. CDR3 DNA sequence: TGTGCCAGCTCACCATCGGCGAATACGCAGTATTTT.

Comment on this clone: This sample also contains other DNA sequences that code for the same CDR3. The rearrangement links TRBV28 to TRBJ2-1, with D possibly matching TRBD2 (6 bases). Germline V gene sequence: CDR1 MDHEN, CDR2 SYDVKM. The V end lost 6 bases, the J end lost 10 bases, and 13 bases lay between the germline ends. This CDR3 contains 12 residues. The CDR3 protein is CASSLGLGEQFF. The CDR3 DNA reads as TGTGCCAGCAGCCTGGGACTCGGCGAGCAGTTCTTC.

Concerning this clone: One junction end does not reproduce the germline sequence, and a read error may be involved. CDR3 region: CSASGGQTFF. The CDR3 coding sequence is TGCAGTGCTAGTGGGGGACAGACTTTCTTC. The V call is TRBV20-1, the J call TRBJ1-2; 7 bases are a match to TRBD1. This CDR3 spans 10 amino acids. Germline V gene sequence: CDR1 DFQATT, CDR2 SNEGSKA (reference sequence).

This sequence joins TRBV19 and TRBJ1-3; D unresolved. The V and J ends lost 4 bases and 0 bases respectively, with 10 bases between them. The V gene's germline CDR1 is LNHDA and CDR2 SQIVND (reference sequence). The CDR3 contains 15 residues. CDR3 sequence: CASSRTARSGNTIYF. Here the CDR3 DNA reads TGTGCCAGTAGTAGAACAGCACGCTCTGGAAACACCATATATTTT.

The chain uses TRBV6-5 and TRBJ2-3; 8 bases are shared with TRBD2. This CDR3 contains 15 residues. Per germline, CDR1 MNHEY and CDR2 SVGAGI. With 5 bases clipped from V and 6 bases from J, the junction kept 10 bases outside the gene matches. The CDR3 DNA is TGTGCCAGCAGTCGCCGAGCGGGAGCAGGGGATACGCAGTATTTT. It encodes CASSRRAGAGDTQYF.

CDR3 protein: CASSVVSGSTGELFF. CDR3 in DNA: TGTGCCAGCAGCGTAGTTAGCGGGTCTACCGGGGAGCTGTTTTTT. This sequence joins TRBV9 and TRBJ2-2, with 7 bases lining up with TRBD2. The CDR3 is 15 amino acids. In germline, CDR1 is SGDLS, CDR2 YYNGEE. V was pared by 0 bases and J by 5 bases, with 4 bases of the junction left unmatched.

This chain connects TRBV2 to TRBJ2-1, with D unresolved. This CDR3 has 16 residues. The germline V and J ends were trimmed by 8 bases and 7 bases, with 24 bases remaining between them. Germline V gene data show CDR1 as SNHLY and CDR2 as FYNNEI. The DNA of the CDR3 is TGTGCCAGCGGTAGGGATGGGGTCATACTGGGGAATGAGCAGTTCTTC. The encoded protein is CASGRDGVILGNEQFF.

The chain carries TRBV6-6 and TRBJ2-7; D unresolved. The germline V gene encodes CDR1 MNHNY and CDR2 SVGAGI (reference sequence). The CDR3 is made up of 13 amino acids. Between the trimmed V and J ends, which lost 0 bases and 2 bases, there was a span of 5 bases. The CDR3 DNA reads TGTGCCAGCAGTTACTCCCTCCCCTACGAGCAGTACTTC. Amino acid sequence: CASSYSLPYEQYF.

This clone was detected only once. The gene calls are TRBV29-1 and TRBJ1-1; TRBD1 matches at 8 bases. Germline CDR1 SQVTM, CDR2 ANQGSEA. This CDR3 has 12 amino acids. The V gene end was trimmed by 7 bases and the J gene end by 1 base; junction bases not matched to a gene: 2. The CDR3 nucleotides read TGCAGCGGGGACAGGTGGAACACTGAAGCTTTCTTT. Protein sequence: CSGDRWNTEAFF. Complete variable domain (other parts from reference TRBV29-1 and TRBJ1-1): SAVISQKPSRDICQRGTSLTIQCQVDSQVTMMFWYRQQPGQSLTLIATANQGSEATYESGFVIDKFPISRPNLTFSTLTVSNMSPEDSSIYLCSGDRWNTEAFFGQGTRLTVV.

The chain links TRBV19 to TRBJ2-1, with D hard to call. V was clipped by 4 bases and J by 9 bases, with 22 bases between them. The V gene's germline CDR1 is LNHDA and CDR2 SQIVND (reference sequence). The CDR3 runs to 16 residues. DNA of the CDR3: TGTGCCAGTAGTACTCCTAGATCCACCCGGGCCAGTGAGCAGTTCTTC. This sequence encodes CASSTPRSTRASEQFF.

In this sample, this clone turned up once. The sample contains more than one DNA sequence encoding this CDR3. This chain joins TRBV5-1 and TRBJ2-7, with 8 bases lining up with TRBD2. Per germline, CDR1 SGHRS and CDR2 YFSETQ. Trimming took 0 bases from V and 0 from J; bases not matched to a gene: 2. This CDR3 has 15 amino acids. The CDR3: CASSLVGTSSYEQYF. The CDR3 nucleotides read TGCGCCAGCAGCTTGGTTGGGACTAGCTCCTACGAGCAGTACTTC.

This clone was observed a single time. The chain joins TRBV4-1 to TRBJ2-1; 10 bases line up with TRBD2. This CDR3 spans 16 amino acids. V gave up 2 bases and J gave up 9 bases; unmatched junction bases: 10. CDR1 is MGHRA and CDR2 is YSYEKL in the germline V gene. The CDR3 here is CASSQRAPSGSLEQFF. Here the CDR3 DNA reads TGCGCCAGCAGCCAAAGGGCGCCTAGCGGGAGCCTTGAGCAGTTCTTC.

This rearrangement joins TRBV18 to TRBJ1-5, with 7 bases fitting TRBD1. Germline CDR1 KGHSH, CDR2 LQKENI. J lost 0 bases, V lost 2 bases, and 10 bases had no gene match. The CDR3 sequence is 18 residues long. The CDR3 region has the DNA TGTGCCAGCTCACCAGGAGGGGGCGGACAGAATAGCAATCAGCCCCAGCATTTT. Encoded protein: CASSPGGGGQNSNQPQHF.

The genes are TRBV4-3 and TRBJ2-1; D is undetermined. With 0 bases removed from V and 7 bases from J, the gap between germline ends came to 13 bases. Germline lookup yields CDR1 LGHNA and CDR2 YSLEER. The CDR3 runs to 15 residues. CDR3 in DNA: TGCGCCAGCAGCCAAGATAGGGTAGGGTGGAATGAGCAGTTCTTC. Translating gives CASSQDRVGWNEQFF.

This chain connects TRBV29-1 to TRBJ2-2; 12 bases fit TRBD2. The CDR3 spans 17 residues. V was clipped by 4 bases and J by 3 bases; unmatched bases: 9. Germline lookup yields CDR1 SQVTM and CDR2 ANQGSEA. The CDR3 protein is CSVGRRLAGEDTGELFF. Here the CDR3 DNA reads TGCAGCGTTGGGCGGAGACTAGCGGGAGAAGACACCGGGGAGCTGTTTTTT.

The CDR3 is CASSEGFEETQYF. CDR3 bases: TGCGCCAGCAGTGAGGGGTTTGAAGAGACCCAGTACTTC. The chain is built from TRBV10-1 and TRBJ2-5; the D is unclear. The CDR3 is 13 amino acids. From germline, CDR1 is WNHNN and CDR2 SYGVQD (reference sequence). Trimming took off 2 bases at V and 3 bases at J, with 7 bases between the two ends.

V usage is TRBV5-4 and J usage is TRBJ1-3; D is unresolved. The CDR3 is made up of 15 amino acids. V lost 0 bases, J lost 1 base, and 8 bases lay in between. Germline values: CDR1 SGHNT, CDR2 YYREEE (reference sequence). For the CDR3, the DNA is TGTGCCAGCAGCTTGGGCAGACGATCTGGAAACACCATATATTTT. Encoded protein: CASSLGRRSGNTIYF.

V usage is TRBV5-4 and J usage is TRBJ1-2; D call uncertain. V lost 4 bases, J lost 0 bases, and 10 bases lay in between. Looked up from germline, CDR1 is SGHNT and CDR2 is YYREEE (reference sequence). The CDR3 totals 14 residues. The CDR3 nucleotides read TGTGCCAGCAGCCCCATGACTTCTAACTATGGCTACACCTTC. Its protein product is CASSPMTSNYGYTF.

The chain couples TRBV10-3 to TRBJ2-5; 8 bases map to TRBD1. The CDR3 has 14 residues. V was pared by 8 bases and J by 4 bases, with 9 bases of the junction left unmatched. Germline V gene lookup returns CDR1 ENHRY and CDR2 SYGVKD. CDR3 amino acids: CAIGKDRERETQYF. The CDR3 region has the DNA TGTGCCATCGGGAAGGACAGGGAACGAGAGACCCAGTACTTC.

The chain couples TRBV5-1 to TRBJ1-4, with a tentative D call TRBD1 (5 bases). V lost 0 bases and J 1 base, leaving 10 bases between the germline ends. The CDR3 has 16 amino acids. Germline-derived CDR1 and CDR2 are SGHRS and YFSETQ. This chain's CDR3 is CASSLEGSLTNEKLFF. The CDR3 bases are TGCGCCAGCAGCTTGGAGGGGAGTCTAACTAATGAAAAACTGTTTTTT.

The chain couples TRBV15 to TRBJ1-1; D gene unclear. The germline gives CDR1 LNHNV, CDR2 YYDKDF (reference sequence). Deletions cut 1 base from V and 5 bases from J, with 17 bases between. The CDR3 spans 16 residues. CDR3 sequence (DNA): TGTGCCACCAGCAGAGGTCAGTGGGCGGTGGAGACTGAAGCTTTCTTT. The encoded protein is CATSRGQWAVETEAFF. Full variable domain (missing parts from reference TRBV15 and TRBJ1-1): DAMVIQNPRYQVTQFGKPVTLSCSQTLNHNVMYWYQQKSSQAPKLLFHYYDKDFNNEADTPDNFQSRRPNTSFCFLDIRSPGLGDTAMYLCATSRGQWAVETEAFFGQGTRLTVV.

The chain links TRBV2 to TRBJ2-7, with TRBD2 identical over 11 bases. Germline assignment: CDR1 SNHLY and CDR2 FYNNEI. This CDR3 is 16 amino acids long. J lost 3 bases, V lost 7 bases, and 11 bases had no gene match. The CDR3 coding sequence is TGTGCCAGCATTCGCGGGGGACTAGCGGCTGGCTACGAGCAGTACTTC. It specifies CASIRGGLAAGYEQYF.

V and J are TRBV19 and TRBJ1-2; D might be TRBD1 (5 bases). CDR1 and CDR2 from the germline V gene are LNHDA and SQIVND (reference sequence). The CDR3 length is 11 residues. V was shortened by 6 bases and J by 8 bases, with 10 bases between the two germline ends. CDR3 coding DNA: TGTGCCAGTAGAGGAGGGGAGGGCTACACCTTC. This codes for CASRGGEGYTF.